The 27 T cell receptor beta chains listed next were all sequenced from one sample in a study of T cell responses to AZD1222 COVID-19 vaccine. TCRdb's table, derived via immunoSEQ multiplex PCR, lists solely in-frame clones and lacks some. Among more than 150,000 clones listed, 70% to 90% were seen once. The specimen comprised peripheral blood, sampled 28 days after the second AZD1222 dose. The source is an adult who received the AZD1222 COVID-19 vaccine.

This sequence joins TRBV4-1 and TRBJ2-3; TRBD2 is a possible D gene (6 bases). The CDR3 loop spans 18 amino acids. Per the germline V gene, CDR1 is MGHRA and CDR2 is YSYEKL. The germline V and J ends were trimmed by 1 base and 3 bases, with 20 bases remaining between them. The CDR3 reads CASSQGRVRSGYTDTQYF. CDR3 coding DNA: TGCGCCAGCAGCCAAGGTCGGGTGAGGAGCGGGTATACAGATACGCAGTATTTT.

The genes are TRBV21-1 and TRBJ2-3; the tabulated D call, TRBD1, remains unverified against the DNA. TRBV21-1 is labeled a pseudogene. This CDR3 contains 16 residues. The CDR3 nucleotides read TGTGCCAGCAGCAAAAGTGGACAGCGACGCACAGATACGCAGTATTTT. Residues: CASSKSGQRRTDTQYF.

The CDR3 reads CATSDPNFYEQYF. CDR3 DNA: TGTGCCACCAGTGACCCGAACTTCTACGAGCAGTACTTC. The J gene is TRBJ2-7, the V gene TRBV24-1, with D uncertain. The CDR3 spans 13 residues. Between the trimmed V and J ends, which lost 4 bases and 3 bases, there was a span of 9 bases. Germline V gene sequence: CDR1 KGHDR, CDR2 SFDVKD.

V gene TRBV30 combines with J gene TRBJ2-5; D is possibly TRBD1 or TRBD2 (5 bases each). This CDR3 has 13 residues. Germline values: CDR1 GTSNPN, CDR2 SVGIG (reference sequence). Deletions cut 6 bases from V and 7 bases from J, with 18 bases between. The chain's CDR3 is CACLLGTSGTQYF. CDR3 nucleotide sequence: TGTGCCTGCCTCCTGGGGACCTCCGGGACCCAGTACTTC.

The chain recombines TRBV6-5 with TRBJ2-1; 8 positions agree with TRBD2. CDR3 size: 14 residues. Germline values: CDR1 MNHEY, CDR2 SVGAGI. The J segment lost 9 bases and the V segment lost 7 bases, leaving 11 bases of the junction unmatched. CDR3 protein: CASKISGTDGEQFF. CDR3 sequence (DNA): TGTGCCAGCAAGATTAGCGGGACTGATGGTGAGCAGTTCTTC.

This chain uses TRBV6-5 with TRBJ2-2; a weak D match, TRBD1 (5 bases). V was trimmed by 6 bases and J by 4 bases, leaving 12 bases between them. The CDR3 sequence is 14 residues long. CDR1 and CDR2 from the germline V gene are MNHEY and SVGAGI. The CDR3 loop is CASRDQGFTGELFF. For the CDR3, the DNA is TGTGCCAGCAGGGACCAGGGTTTCACCGGGGAGCTGTTTTTT.

The J gene is TRBJ1-1, the V gene TRBV25-1, with 9 bases that match TRBD1. V trimming: 3 bases; J trimming: 1 base; junction bases outside the gene matches: 3. This CDR3 region has 15 residues. CDR1 and CDR2 (germline): MGHDK, SYGVNS. Written as DNA, the CDR3 is TGTGCCAGCAGTGATCCGGGACAGGGGAACACTGAAGCTTTCTTT. It translates to CASSDPGQGNTEAFF.

The J gene is TRBJ2-7, the V gene TRBV7-9; TRBD1 matches at 7 bases. The germline V gene encodes CDR1 SEHNR and CDR2 FQNEAQ (reference sequence). The V gene end was trimmed by 3 bases and the J gene end by 2 bases; junction bases not matched to a gene: 10. This CDR3 is 16 amino acids long. The CDR3 here is CASSFTTGLITYEQYF. The CDR3 DNA is TGTGCCAGCAGCTTCACGACAGGGCTGATAACCTACGAGCAGTACTTC.

In nucleotides, the CDR3 is TGTGCCAGCTCACCACCAGGGACTAATGAAAAACTGTTTTTT. This sequence encodes CASSPPGTNEKLFF. This chain uses TRBV18 with TRBJ1-4; D remains unclear. CDR1 is KGHSH, CDR2 LQKENI, per germline. This CDR3 is 14 amino acids long. The germline V and J ends were trimmed by 0 bases and 2 bases, with 4 bases remaining between them.

V is TRBV7-8 and J is TRBJ2-1; 8 positions match TRBD2. The CDR3 length is 16 residues. Germline V gene data show CDR1 as SGHVS and CDR2 as FQNEAQ. With V trimmed by 5 bases and J by 6 bases, 12 bases remained unmatched. This CDR3 reads CASSPRTSGGGNEQFF. For the CDR3, the DNA is TGTGCCAGCAGCCCCCGAACTAGCGGAGGGGGCAATGAGCAGTTCTTC.

The chain recombines TRBV19 with TRBJ2-3, with 7 bases fitting TRBD1. Germline CDR1 and CDR2: LNHDA and SQIVND (reference sequence). The CDR3 has 14 amino acids. Trimming removed 5 bases from V and 2 bases from J; junction bases left unmatched: 4. CDR3 nucleotides: TGTGCCAGTAGTGCTCAGGGGGACACAGATACGCAGTATTTT. Protein: CASSAQGDTDTQYF.

Notes on this clone: This same CDR3 is encoded by further DNA sequences in the sample. The chain couples TRBV28 to TRBJ2-5; D is perhaps TRBD2 (5 bases). The CDR3 is 13 residues long. Trimming took off 2 bases at V and 3 bases at J, with 7 bases between the two ends. In germline, CDR1 is MDHEN, CDR2 SYDVKM. This CDR3 reads CASSLGREETQYF. In nucleotides, the CDR3 is TGTGCCAGCAGTTTAGGGCGGGAAGAGACCCAGTACTTC. The whole variable domain, remainder taken from reference TRBV28 and TRBJ2-5, is DVKVTQSSRYLVKRTGEKVFLECVQDMDHENMFWYRQDPGLGLRLIYFSYDVKMKEKGDIPEGYSVSREKKERFSLILESASTNQTSMYLCASSLGREETQYFGPGTRLLVL.

This clone was observed once. Mismatch with germline at one junction end may stem from a read error. The V gene is TRBV7-7, the J gene TRBJ2-5; 10 bases line up with TRBD1. This CDR3 contains 17 residues. CDR1 and CDR2 from the germline V gene are SSHAT and FNYEAQ (reference sequence). CDR3 in DNA: TGTGCTAGCAGCTACGAATTAACGGGACAGGGGTCAGAGACCCAGTACTTC. Its translation: CASSYELTGQGSETQYF. Complete variable domain (other parts from reference TRBV7-7 and TRBJ2-5): GAGVSQSPRYKVTKRGQDVTLRCDPISSHATLYWYQQALGQGPEFLTYFNYEAQPDKSGLPSDRFSAERPEGSISTLTIQRTEQRDSAMYRCASSYELTGQGSETQYFGPGTRLLVL.

CDR3 region: CASSMGQGGNEQFF. As DNA, the CDR3 is TGTGCCAGTAGTATGGGTCAGGGGGGAAATGAGCAGTTCTTC. The chain is built from TRBV19 and TRBJ2-1; perhaps TRBD1 as D (7 bases). Germline CDR1 LNHDA, CDR2 SQIVND (reference sequence). This CDR3 is built from 14 residues. V lost 3 bases and J lost 7, with 13 bases in between.

The chain recombines TRBV28 with TRBJ1-4; 10 positions agree with TRBD1. Germline V gives CDR1 MDHEN, CDR2 SYDVKM. This CDR3 is built from 17 residues. Trimming cost V 4 bases and J 8 bases; bases outside gene matches: 13. Written as DNA, the CDR3 is TGTGCCAGCAGTTCTTCATTCAGGACAGGGGGTCGCGAAAAACTGTTTTTT. Encoded protein: CASSSSFRTGGREKLFF. Combining the CDR3 with reference TRBV28 and TRBJ1-4 gives the whole variable domain DVKVTQSSRYLVKRTGEKVFLECVQDMDHENMFWYRQDPGLGLRLIYFSYDVKMKEKGDIPEGYSVSREKKERFSLILESASTNQTSMYLCASSSSFRTGGREKLFFGSGTQLSVL.

The count of this clone is one. This rearrangement joins TRBV19 to TRBJ2-1; 10 bases agree with TRBD1. With 9 bases clipped from V and 6 bases from J, the junction kept 14 bases outside the gene matches. The CDR3 loop spans 16 amino acids. The germline gives CDR1 LNHDA, CDR2 SQIVND (reference sequence). Here the CDR3 DNA reads TGTGCCAGCCGACGGCAGGACAGGGGGATGGGCAATGAGCAGTTCTTC. This translates into CASRRQDRGMGNEQFF.

V usage is TRBV5-1 and J usage is TRBJ2-4; 8 bases agree with TRBD2. Per the germline V gene, CDR1 is SGHRS and CDR2 is YFSETQ. The V and J ends lost 0 bases and 1 base, in that order; junction bases with no gene match: 6. The CDR3 loop spans 17 amino acids. CDR3 in amino acids: CASSLAERERAKNIQYF. Written as DNA, the CDR3 is TGCGCCAGCAGCTTGGCCGAGCGGGAGAGGGCCAAAAACATTCAGTACTTC.

The chain joins TRBV24-1 to TRBJ1-1; D is perhaps TRBD1 (5 bases). The CDR3 spans 12 residues. Germline V gene lookup returns CDR1 KGHDR and CDR2 SFDVKD. Trimming shortened V by 9 bases and J by 7 bases, and 14 bases separated the two germline ends. CDR3 bases: TGTGCCACCTTAGCACCCCAGGGTGAAGCTTTCTTT. It specifies CATLAPQGEAFF.

The V and J genes are TRBV6-2 or TRBV6-3 and TRBJ2-5; a possible D gene is TRBD2 (6 bases). CDR1 and CDR2 from the germline V gene are MNHEY and SVGEGT. With 3 bases removed from V and 1 base from J, the gap between germline ends came to 9 bases. This CDR3 contains 14 residues. In nucleotides, the CDR3 is TGTGCCAGCAGTTATGGGGGGAGCCAAGAGACCCAGTACTTC. Translation gives CASSYGGSQETQYF.

This rearrangement joins TRBV10-3 to TRBJ2-5; TRBD1 matches 10 bases. The CDR3 spans 14 residues. Germline V lookup: CDR1 ENHRY, CDR2 SYGVKD. Losses at the gene ends were 0 bases for V and 5 bases for J; bases not matched to a gene: 0. The CDR3 here is CAISESGQGETQYF. The CDR3 region has the DNA TGTGCCATCAGTGAGTCGGGACAGGGGGAGACCCAGTACTTC.

V gene TRBV6-5 combines with J gene TRBJ2-7; 7 nucleotides align to TRBD1. Looked up from germline, CDR1 is MNHEY and CDR2 is SVGAGI. J gave up 4 bases and V 0 bases, and 6 bases lay outside the gene matches. The CDR3 runs to 15 residues. The CDR3 nucleotides are TGTGCCAGCAGTTACTCGAGACAGGGAAGGTACGAGCAGTACTTC. Translated, it gives CASSYSRQGRYEQYF.

The genes are TRBV15 and TRBJ2-2, with D perhaps TRBD2 (6 bases). The CDR3 sequence is 14 residues long. Germline loops: CDR1 LNHNV, CDR2 YYDKDF (reference sequence). Trimming removed 8 bases at V and 4 bases at J, with 14 bases between. CDR3 nucleotides: TGTGCCACCCGGGAGAGGGAAATCACCGGGGAGCTGTTTTTT. Translating it yields CATREREITGELFF.

The rearrangement links TRBV7-9 to TRBJ2-4; 7 bases match TRBD2. The CDR3 contains 13 residues. Germline V gene data show CDR1 as SEHNR and CDR2 as FQNEAQ (reference sequence). V lost 5 bases to trimming and J lost 4 bases; unmatched junction nucleotides: 2. The CDR3 reads CASSPAGKNIQYF. As DNA, the CDR3 is TGTGCCAGCAGCCCAGCGGGGAAAAACATTCAGTACTTC.

This chain uses TRBV30 with TRBJ1-6; D is ambiguous. Trimming took 5 bases from V and 14 from J, leaving 13 bases between them. Germline CDR1 GTSNPN, CDR2 SVGIG (reference sequence). The CDR3 is 11 amino acids. The CDR3 region has the DNA TGTGCCTGGGAAGGGTTTTCCACCCTCCACTTT. Protein product: CAWEGFSTLHF.

The V gene is TRBV28, the J gene TRBJ2-1; the D gene could be TRBD1 or TRBD2 (5 bases each). V was clipped by 7 bases and J by 7 bases, with 17 bases between them. The length of the CDR3 is 14 residues. CDR1 and CDR2 from the germline V gene are MDHEN and SYDVKM. The CDR3 nucleotides are TGTGCCAGCACGCCCGCCGGGACCAGTAATGAGCAGTTCTTC. It is translated as CASTPAGTSNEQFF.

As to this clone: One end of the junction fails to match germline, which may point to a read error. In nucleotides, the CDR3 is TGTGTCAGCAGTGAGACAGGGGAGGGATCTGGAAACACCATATATTTT. Translating it yields CVSSETGEGSGNTIYF. The chain joins TRBV28 to TRBJ1-3; 8 bases are a match to TRBD1. Germline V lookup: CDR1 MDHEN, CDR2 SYDVKM. This CDR3 spans 16 amino acids.

J is TRBJ2-5 and V is TRBV2, with 7 nucleotides matching TRBD2. Germline-derived CDR1 and CDR2 are SNHLY and FYNNEI. V lost 2 bases and J lost 3; bases outside the gene matches: 0. The CDR3 contains 13 residues. CDR3 sequence (DNA): TGTGCCAGCAGTGAACTAGCGGAAGAGACCCAGTACTTC. Translation gives CASSELAEETQYF.